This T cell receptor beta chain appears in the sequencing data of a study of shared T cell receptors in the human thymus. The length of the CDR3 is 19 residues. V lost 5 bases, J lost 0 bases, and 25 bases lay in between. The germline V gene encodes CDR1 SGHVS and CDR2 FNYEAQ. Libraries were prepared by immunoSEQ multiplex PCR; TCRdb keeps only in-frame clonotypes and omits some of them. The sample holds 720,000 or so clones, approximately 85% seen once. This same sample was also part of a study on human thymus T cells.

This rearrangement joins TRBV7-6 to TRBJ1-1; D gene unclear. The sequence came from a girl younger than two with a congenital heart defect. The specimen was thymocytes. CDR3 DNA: TGTGCCAGCAGCGCAGCCGGCGGGCGGAGGGCTCTAATGAACACTGAAGCTTTCTTT. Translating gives CASSAAGGRRALMNTEAFF.